A selection of T cell receptor beta chains follows, all from one sample in a study of blood T cell repertoires in COVID-19. Repertoires were generated with immunoSEQ multiplex PCR, while TCRdb's copy carries only in-frame clones and drops some. The table includes just over 250,000 clones, around nine tenths detected once. The sequenced sample consisted of peripheral blood. The source is a man in his forties or fifties who had recovered from COVID-19. CDR3s include the opening cysteine and the closing phenylalanine or tryptophan. Fields, in order: clone size, D gene, V gene, J gene, CDR3 DNA, CDR3 protein. The D gene is left open where the match is weak. Not all rows give a size; the values are once, few, many and, for expanded clones, a class.

size: -
D: -
V: TRBV2
J: TRBJ2-2
DNA: TGTGCCAGCAGGGGACTCGCGAACACCGGGGAGCTGTTTTTT
CDR3: CASRGLANTGELFF

size: -
D: -
V: TRBV4-1
J: TRBJ1-4
DNA: TGCGCCAGCAGCCTGGGAGGGAACGAAAAACTGTTTTTT
CDR3: CASSLGGNEKLFF

size: once
D: TRBD1
V: TRBV6-5
J: TRBJ2-1
DNA: TGTGCCAGCAGGGGGACAGGTTCCTACAATGAGCAGTTCTTC
CDR3: CASRGTGSYNEQFF

size: once
D: -
V: TRBV2
J: TRBJ1-2
DNA: TGTGCCAGCAGCGAGGACAGTTCGTACTATGGCTACACCTTC
CDR3: CASSEDSSYYGYTF

size: -
D: -
V: TRBV18
J: TRBJ2-7
DNA: TGTGCCAGCTCACCCCTAGGCACTATAGGATCATACGAGCAGTACTTC
CDR3: CASSPLGTIGSYEQYF

size: -
D: -
V: TRBV4-1
J: TRBJ1-4
DNA: TGCGCCAGCAGCCACCGTGCAACTAATGAAAAACTGTTTTTT
CDR3: CASSHRATNEKLFF

size: few
D: TRBD1
V: TRBV27
J: TRBJ2-1
DNA: TGTGCCAGCAGTGGGACAGGGGACCATGAGCAGTTCTTC
CDR3: CASSGTGDHEQFF

size: -
D: TRBD2
V: TRBV10-2
J: TRBJ2-3
DNA: TGCGCCAGCCGTACTAGCGGGGGGGGTGATACGCAGTATTTT
CDR3: CASRTSGGGDTQYF

size: -
D: -
V: TRBV7-9
J: TRBJ2-5
DNA: TGTGCCAGCAGCCCAGGGAAAGAGACCCAGTACTTC
CDR3: CASSPGKETQYF

size: -
D: TRBD1
V: TRBV11-3
J: TRBJ2-3
DNA: TGTGCCAGCAGCATAGGCAGGGGGCTTGGCACAGATACGCAGTATTTT
CDR3: CASSIGRGLGTDTQYF

size: -
D: -
V: TRBV6-6
J: TRBJ2-3
DNA: TGTGCCAGCAGTACATCGGGGATCATCACAGATACGCAGTATTTT
CDR3: CASSTSGIITDTQYF

size: -
D: TRBD1
V: TRBV6-6
J: TRBJ1-5
DNA: TGTGCCAGCAGTTACCTTCGACAGGGCAGGAATCAGCCCCAGCATTTT
CDR3: CASSYLRQGRNQPQHF

size: few
D: TRBD2
V: TRBV7-2
J: TRBJ2-7
DNA: TGTGCCAGCAGCTTAGTAGCGGGGAGGGAGCAGTACTTC
CDR3: CASSLVAGREQYF

size: many
D: -
V: TRBV27
J: TRBJ1-5
DNA: TGTGCCAGCAGTCACAGGGATAGCAATCAGCCCCAGCATTTT
CDR3: CASSHRDSNQPQHF

size: -
D: -
V: TRBV5-6
J: TRBJ1-5
DNA: TGTGCCAGCAGCTTGGGGCGGGCGAAGCCCCAGCATTTT
CDR3: CASSLGRAKPQHF

size: -
D: TRBD2
V: TRBV7-2
J: TRBJ2-7
DNA: TGTGCCAGCAACCCCCCGGGACTAGCGGGAAACGAGCAGTACTTC
CDR3: CASNPPGLAGNEQYF

size: -
D: TRBD1
V: TRBV7-9
J: TRBJ1-1
DNA: TGTGCCAGCAGCTTGGGGGACAGGCTGAACACTGAAGCTTTCTTT
CDR3: CASSLGDRLNTEAFF